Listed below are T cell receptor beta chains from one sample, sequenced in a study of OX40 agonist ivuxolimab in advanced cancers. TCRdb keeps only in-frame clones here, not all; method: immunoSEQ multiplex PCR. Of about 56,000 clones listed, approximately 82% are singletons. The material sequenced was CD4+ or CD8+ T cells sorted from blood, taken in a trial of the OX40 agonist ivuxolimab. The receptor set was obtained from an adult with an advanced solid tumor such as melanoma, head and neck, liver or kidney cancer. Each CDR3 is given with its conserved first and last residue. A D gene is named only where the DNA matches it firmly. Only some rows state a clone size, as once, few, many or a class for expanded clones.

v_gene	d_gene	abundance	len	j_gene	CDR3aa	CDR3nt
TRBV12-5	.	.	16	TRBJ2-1	CASGAPGTATYNEQFF	TGTGCTAGTGGCGCACCCGGGACGGCAACCTACAATGAGCAGTTCTTC
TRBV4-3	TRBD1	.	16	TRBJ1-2	CASSPYGQEANYGYTF	TGCGCCAGCAGCCCCTATGGACAGGAGGCCAACTATGGCTACACCTTC
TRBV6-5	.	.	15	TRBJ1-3	CASSYNLSPGNTIYF	TGTGCCAGCAGTTACAATCTGAGTCCCGGAAACACCATATATTTT
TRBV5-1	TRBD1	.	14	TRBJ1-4	CASSPGTGYEKLFF	TGCGCCAGCAGCCCCGGGACAGGGTACGAAAAACTGTTTTTT
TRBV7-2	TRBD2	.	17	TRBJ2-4	CASSPRSGTYFRDIQYF	TGTGCCAGCAGCCCCCGTAGCGGGACCTACTTTAGAGACATTCAGTACTTC
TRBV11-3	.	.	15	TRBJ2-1	CASSSTRGLLNEQFF	TGTGCCAGCAGCTCCACCCGGGGGCTACTAAATGAGCAGTTCTTC
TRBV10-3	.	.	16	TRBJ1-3	CAISDPDSFSGNTIYF	TGTGCCATCAGTGACCCAGACAGTTTCTCTGGAAACACCATATATTTT
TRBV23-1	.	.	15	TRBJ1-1	CASSQWRGASTEAFF	TGCGCCAGCAGTCAATGGAGGGGCGCGAGCACTGAAGCTTTCTTT
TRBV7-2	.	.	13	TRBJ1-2	CASSFYGAGSYTF	TGTGCCAGCAGCTTTTACGGGGCGGGGAGCTACACCTTC
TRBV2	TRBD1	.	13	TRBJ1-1	CASLGQMNTEAFF	TGTGCCAGCCTGGGACAGATGAACACTGAAGCTTTCTTT
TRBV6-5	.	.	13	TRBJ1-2	CASSDGGGRGYTF	TGTGCCAGCAGTGACGGCGGGGGGCGTGGCTACACCTTC
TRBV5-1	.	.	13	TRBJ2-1	CASSTTSYNEQFF	TGCGCCAGCAGCACTACATCCTACAATGAGCAGTTCTTC
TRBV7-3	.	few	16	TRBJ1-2	CASSLALGGREGGYTF	TGTGCCAGCAGCTTAGCGCTGGGGGGCAGGGAGGGCGGCTACACCTTC
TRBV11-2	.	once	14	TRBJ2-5	CASSFGSVGETQYF	TGTGCCAGCAGCTTTGGGTCTGTGGGGGAGACCCAGTACTTC
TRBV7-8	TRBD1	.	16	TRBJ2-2	CASRHSRGQETGELFF	TGTGCCAGCAGGCACTCAAGGGGACAGGAAACCGGGGAGCTGTTTTTT
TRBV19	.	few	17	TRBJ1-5	CASSIGWAPEGNQPQHF	TGTGCCAGTAGTATTGGCTGGGCCCCGGAGGGCAATCAGCCCCAGCATTTT
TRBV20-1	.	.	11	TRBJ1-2	CSAEQYYGYTF	TGCAGTGCAGAACAGTACTATGGCTACACCTTC
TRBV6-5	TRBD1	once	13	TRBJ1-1	CASNKQGSTEAFF	TGTGCCAGCAATAAACAGGGGTCCACTGAAGCTTTCTTT
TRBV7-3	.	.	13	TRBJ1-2	CASSQGQSYGYTF	TGTGCCAGCAGCCAAGGACAAAGCTATGGCTACACCTTC
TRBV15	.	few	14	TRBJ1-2	CATSGGGSGYGYTF	TGTGCCACCAGCGGAGGGGGATCAGGCTATGGCTACACCTTC
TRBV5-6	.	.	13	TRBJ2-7	CASSLVIAGEQYF	TGTGCCAGCAGCTTGGTGATTGCGGGGGAGCAGTACTTC
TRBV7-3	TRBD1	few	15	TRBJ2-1	CASSLTGGPYNEQFF	TGTGCCAGCAGCTTGACAGGGGGGCCCTACAATGAGCAGTTCTTC
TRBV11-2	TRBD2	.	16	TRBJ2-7	CASSAGLAGSSYEQYF	TGTGCCAGCAGCGCTGGACTAGCGGGATCCTCCTACGAGCAGTACTTC
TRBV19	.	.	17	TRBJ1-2	CASSMQTLRTGYYGYTF	TGTGCCAGTAGTATGCAAACCCTCCGGACGGGATACTATGGCTACACCTTC
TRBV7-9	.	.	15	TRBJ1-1	CASSLRREVNTEAFF	TGTGCCAGCAGCTTACGCAGGGAGGTGAACACTGAAGCTTTCTTT
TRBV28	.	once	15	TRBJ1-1	CASSSLDRASTEAFF	TGTGCCAGCAGTTCCCTAGACAGAGCGAGCACTGAAGCTTTCTTT
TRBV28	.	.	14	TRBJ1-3	CASRPAGPGNTIYF	TGTGCCAGCAGACCTGCAGGTCCGGGAAACACCATATATTTT
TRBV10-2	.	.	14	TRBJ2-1	CASSESTYGNEQFF	TGCGCCAGCAGTGAGTCGACTTATGGCAATGAGCAGTTCTTC
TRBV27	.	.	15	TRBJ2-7	CASSLEGVSSYEQYF	TGTGCCAGCTCTTTGGAGGGGGTCAGCTCCTACGAGCAGTACTTC
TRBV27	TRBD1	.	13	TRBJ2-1	CASPRDRVGEQFF	TGTGCCAGCCCTAGGGACAGGGTCGGGGAGCAGTTCTTC
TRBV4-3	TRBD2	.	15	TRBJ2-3	CASSLGTSGGVEQYF	TGCGCCAGCAGCTTAGGGACTAGCGGGGGGGTGGAGCAGTATTTT
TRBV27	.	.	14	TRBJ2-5	CASSLSVPSYEQHF	TGTGCCAGCAGTTTATCGGTCCCCAGCTACGAGCAGCACTTC
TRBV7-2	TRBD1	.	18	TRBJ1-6	CASSLAPYRGRGNSPLHF	TGTGCCAGCAGCTTAGCCCCTTACAGGGGGCGCGGTAATTCACCCCTCCACTTT
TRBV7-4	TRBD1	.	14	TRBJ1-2	CASSPPRTGVGYTF	TGTGCCAGCAGCCCACCGCGGACAGGGGTAGGCTACACCTTC
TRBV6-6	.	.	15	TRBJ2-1	CASSYPEASVNEQFF	TGTGCCAGCAGTTACCCCGAGGCTAGTGTCAATGAGCAGTTCTTC
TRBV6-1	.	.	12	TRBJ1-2	CASSEANYGYTF	TGTGCCAGCAGTGAAGCGAACTATGGCTACACCTTC
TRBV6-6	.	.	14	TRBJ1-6	CASSRMTINSPLHF	TGTGCCAGCAGTCGAATGACAATCAATTCACCCCTCCACTTT
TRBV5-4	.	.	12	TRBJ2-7	CASGTDWDEQYF	TGTGCCAGTGGGACGGATTGGGACGAGCAGTACTTC
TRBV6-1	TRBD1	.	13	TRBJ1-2	CASSDRDRGGYTF	TGTGCCAGCAGTGATCGGGACAGGGGGGGCTACACCTTC
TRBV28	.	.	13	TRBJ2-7	CASGGELSYEQYF	TGTGCCAGCGGGGGCGAACTCTCCTACGAGCAGTACTTC
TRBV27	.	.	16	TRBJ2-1	CASSLGYGQLDNEQFF	TGTGCCAGCAGTTTAGGGTACGGACAGCTAGACAATGAGCAGTTCTTC
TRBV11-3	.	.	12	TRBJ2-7	CASSLRGYEQYF	TGTGCCAGCAGCTTACGGGGCTACGAGCAGTACTTC
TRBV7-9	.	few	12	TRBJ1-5	CASSVQGQPQHF	TGTGCCAGCAGTGTGCAGGGGCAGCCCCAGCATTTT
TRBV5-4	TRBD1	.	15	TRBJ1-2	CASSTWTGGNYGYTF	TGTGCCAGCAGCACCTGGACAGGGGGCAACTATGGCTACACCTTC
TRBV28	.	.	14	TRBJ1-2	CASSFAGRNYGYTF	TGTGCCAGCAGTTTCGCGGGGAGGAACTATGGCTACACCTTC
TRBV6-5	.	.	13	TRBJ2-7	CASSWRRNYEQYF	TGTGCCAGCAGTTGGCGACGGAATTACGAGCAGTACTTC
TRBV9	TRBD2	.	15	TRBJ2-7	CASSVGTSGLYEQYF	TGTGCCAGCAGCGTAGGGACTAGCGGTCTATACGAGCAGTACTTC
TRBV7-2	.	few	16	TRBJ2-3	CASSKRSGPSTDTQYF	TGTGCCAGCAGCAAGAGGAGCGGCCCTAGCACAGATACGCAGTATTTT
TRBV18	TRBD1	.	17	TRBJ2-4	CASSPRLGQGTKNIQYF	TGTGCCAGCTCACCTCGCCTGGGACAGGGGACCAAAAACATTCAGTACTTC
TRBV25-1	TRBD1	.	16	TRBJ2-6	CASSERTGVGANVLTF	TGTGCCAGCAGTGAACGAACAGGGGTCGGGGCCAACGTCCTGACTTTC
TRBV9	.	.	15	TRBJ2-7	CASSARQQGSYEQYF	TGTGCCAGCAGCGCCCGCCAACAGGGTTCCTACGAGCAGTACTTC
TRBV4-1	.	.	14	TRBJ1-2	CASSQGGTVYGYTF	TGCGCCAGCAGCCAAGGGGGCACAGTCTATGGCTACACCTTC
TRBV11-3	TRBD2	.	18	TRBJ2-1	CASSLQPGLAGAFYEQFF	TGTGCCAGCAGCTTGCAACCGGGACTAGCGGGGGCTTTCTATGAGCAGTTCTTC
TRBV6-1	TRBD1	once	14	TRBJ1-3	CASSPGTGRNTIYF	TGTGCCAGCAGTCCCGGGACAGGGAGAAACACCATATATTTT
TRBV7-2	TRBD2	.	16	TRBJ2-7	CASSSRGEGRTYEQYF	TGTGCCAGCAGCTCCAGAGGGGAGGGCAGGACCTACGAGCAGTACTTC
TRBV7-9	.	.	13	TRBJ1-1	CASSQRWGDEAFF	TGTGCCAGCAGCCAAAGGTGGGGGGACGAAGCTTTCTTT
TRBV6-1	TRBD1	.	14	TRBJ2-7	CASTEGDRGRRQYF	TGTGCCAGCACCGAAGGGGACAGGGGGCGGAGGCAGTACTTC